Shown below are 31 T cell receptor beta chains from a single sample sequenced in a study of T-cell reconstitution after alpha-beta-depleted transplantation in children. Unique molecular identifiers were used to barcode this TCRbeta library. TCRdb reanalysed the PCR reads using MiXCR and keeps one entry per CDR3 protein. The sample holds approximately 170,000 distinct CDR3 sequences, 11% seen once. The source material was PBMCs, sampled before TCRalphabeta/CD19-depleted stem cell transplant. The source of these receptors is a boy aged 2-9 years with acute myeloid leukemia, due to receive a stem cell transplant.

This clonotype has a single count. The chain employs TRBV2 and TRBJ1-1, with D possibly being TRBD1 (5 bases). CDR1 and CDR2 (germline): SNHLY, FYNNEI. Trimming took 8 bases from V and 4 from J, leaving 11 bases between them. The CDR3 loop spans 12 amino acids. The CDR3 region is CASRGYGTEAFF. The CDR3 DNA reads TGTGCCAGCCGGGGCTACGGCACTGAAGCTTTCTTT.

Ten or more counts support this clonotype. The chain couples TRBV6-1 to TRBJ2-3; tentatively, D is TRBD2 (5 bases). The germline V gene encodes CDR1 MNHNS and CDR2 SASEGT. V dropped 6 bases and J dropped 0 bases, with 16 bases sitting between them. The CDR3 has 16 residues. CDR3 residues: CASSPGLSSSTDTQYF. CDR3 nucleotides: TGTGCCAGCAGCCCCGGACTCTCCTCTAGCACAGATACGCAGTATTTT.

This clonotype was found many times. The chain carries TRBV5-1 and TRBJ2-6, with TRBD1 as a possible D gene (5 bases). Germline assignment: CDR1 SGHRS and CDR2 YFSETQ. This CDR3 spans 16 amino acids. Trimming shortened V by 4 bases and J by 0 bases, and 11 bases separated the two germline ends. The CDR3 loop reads CASSPWTSSGANVLTF. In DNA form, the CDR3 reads TGCGCCAGCAGCCCATGGACAAGCTCTGGGGCCAACGTCCTGACTTTC.

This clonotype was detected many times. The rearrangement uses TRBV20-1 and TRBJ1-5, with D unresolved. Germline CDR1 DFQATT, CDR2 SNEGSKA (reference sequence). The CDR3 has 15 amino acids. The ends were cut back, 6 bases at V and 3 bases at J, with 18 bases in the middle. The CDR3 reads CSAGTWAENNQPQHF. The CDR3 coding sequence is TGCAGTGCCGGTACTTGGGCGGAGAACAATCAGCCCCAGCATTTT.

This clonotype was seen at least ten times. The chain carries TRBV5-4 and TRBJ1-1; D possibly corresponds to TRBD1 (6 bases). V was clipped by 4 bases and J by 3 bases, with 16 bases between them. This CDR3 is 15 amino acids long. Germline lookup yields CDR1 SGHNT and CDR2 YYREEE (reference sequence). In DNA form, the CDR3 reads TGTGCCAGCAGCCCCGGTCCGGGGGCGGACACTGAAGCTTTCTTT. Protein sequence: CASSPGPGADTEAFF.

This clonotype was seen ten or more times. The CDR3 protein is CSARDPLEIAGGTYNEQFF. CDR3 sequence (DNA): TGCAGTGCTAGAGATCCGCTTGAAATAGCGGGAGGCACCTACAATGAGCAGTTCTTC. The gene calls are TRBV20-1 and TRBJ2-1; 10 bases line up with TRBD2. The V segment lost 0 bases and the J segment 2 bases; nucleotides outside the gene matches: 13. This CDR3 is built from 19 residues. In germline, CDR1 is DFQATT, CDR2 SNEGSKA (reference sequence).

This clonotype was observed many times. DNA of the CDR3: TGCAGTGCTAGAGGGGGAGCGAATCAGCCCCAGCATTTT. Protein product: CSARGGANQPQHF. The chain employs TRBV20-1 and TRBJ1-5; no firm D call. CDR3 length: 13 residues. Germline loops: CDR1 DFQATT, CDR2 SNEGSKA (reference sequence). With 1 base removed from V and 4 bases from J, the gap between germline ends came to 8 bases.

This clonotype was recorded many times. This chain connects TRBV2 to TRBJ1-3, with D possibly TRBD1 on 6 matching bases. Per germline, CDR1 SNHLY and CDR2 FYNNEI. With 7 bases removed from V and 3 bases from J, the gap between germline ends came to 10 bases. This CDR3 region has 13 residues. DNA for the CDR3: TGTGCCAGCAAGAGGGACATTGGAAACACCATATATTTT. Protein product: CASKRDIGNTIYF.

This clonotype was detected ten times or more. The CDR3 protein is CASSAGSGSLSQYF. The CDR3 DNA sequence: TGTGCCAGCAGCGCCGGTAGCGGGAGCCTGTCCCAGTACTTC. This chain links TRBV3-1 with TRBJ2-5; 9 bases fit TRBD2. V dropped 5 bases and J dropped 9; count of bases not matched to a gene: 10. Per the germline V gene, CDR1 is LGHDT and CDR2 is YNNKEL (reference sequence). This CDR3 is 14 amino acids long.

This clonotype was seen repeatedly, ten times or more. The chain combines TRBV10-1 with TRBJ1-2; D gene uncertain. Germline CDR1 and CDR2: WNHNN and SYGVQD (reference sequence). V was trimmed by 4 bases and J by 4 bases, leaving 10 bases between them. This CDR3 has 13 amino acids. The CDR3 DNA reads TGCGCCAGCAGTGCCGACGGCTCCTATGGCTACACCTTC. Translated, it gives CASSADGSYGYTF.

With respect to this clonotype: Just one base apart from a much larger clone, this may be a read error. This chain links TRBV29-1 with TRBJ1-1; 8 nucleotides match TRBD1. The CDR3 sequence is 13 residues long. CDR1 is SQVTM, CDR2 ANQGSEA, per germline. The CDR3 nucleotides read TGCAGCGTTCAGACAGGGGTAGTCCCTGAAGCTTTATTT. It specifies CSVQTGVVPEALF. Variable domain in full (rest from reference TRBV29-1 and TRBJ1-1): SAVISQKPSRDICQRGTSLTIQCQVDSQVTMMFWYRQQPGQSLTLIATANQGSEATYESGFVIDKFPISRPNLTFSTLTVSNMSPEDSSIYLCSVQTGVVPEALFGQGTRLTVV.

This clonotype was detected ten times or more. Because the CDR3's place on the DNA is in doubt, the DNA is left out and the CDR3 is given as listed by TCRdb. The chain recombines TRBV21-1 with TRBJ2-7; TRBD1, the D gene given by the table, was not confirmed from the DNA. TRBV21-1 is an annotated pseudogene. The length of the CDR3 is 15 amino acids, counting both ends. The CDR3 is CASSFGQGASYEQYF.

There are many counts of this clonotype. The CDR3 DNA is TGTGCCAGCAGTGGCGGGACAGGACTCAATCAGCCCCAGCATTTT. Translated, it gives CASSGGTGLNQPQHF. V and J are TRBV2 and TRBJ1-5; 8 nucleotides line up with TRBD1. V was clipped by 4 bases and J by 3 bases; unmatched bases: 5. Per the germline V gene, CDR1 is SNHLY and CDR2 is FYNNEI. The CDR3 runs 15 residues.

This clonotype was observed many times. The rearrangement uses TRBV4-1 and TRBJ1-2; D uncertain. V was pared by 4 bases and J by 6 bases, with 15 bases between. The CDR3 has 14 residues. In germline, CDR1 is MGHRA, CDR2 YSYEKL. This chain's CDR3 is CASSPPGREDGYTF. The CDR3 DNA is TGCGCCAGCAGCCCCCCGGGTCGGGAGGATGGCTACACCTTC.

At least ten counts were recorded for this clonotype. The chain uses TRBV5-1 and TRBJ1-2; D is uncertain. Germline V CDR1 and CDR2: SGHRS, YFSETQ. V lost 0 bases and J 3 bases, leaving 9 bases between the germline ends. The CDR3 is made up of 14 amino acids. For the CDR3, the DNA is TGCGCCAGCAGCTTGGCTCCGGGAGACTATGGCTACACCTTC. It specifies CASSLAPGDYGYTF.

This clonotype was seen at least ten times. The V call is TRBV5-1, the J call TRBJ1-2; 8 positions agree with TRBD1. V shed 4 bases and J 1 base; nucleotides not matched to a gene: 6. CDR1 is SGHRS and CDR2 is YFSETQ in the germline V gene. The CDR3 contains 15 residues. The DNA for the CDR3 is TGCGCCAGCAGCCCAAGACAGGGGTTTAACTATGGCTACACCTTC. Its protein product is CASSPRQGFNYGYTF. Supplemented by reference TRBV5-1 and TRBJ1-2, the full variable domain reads KAGVTQTPRYLIKTRGQQVTLSCSPISGHRSVSWYQQTPGQGLQFLFEYFSETQRNKGNFPGRFSGRQFSNSRSEMNVSTLELGDSALYLCASSPRQGFNYGYTFGSGTRLTVV.

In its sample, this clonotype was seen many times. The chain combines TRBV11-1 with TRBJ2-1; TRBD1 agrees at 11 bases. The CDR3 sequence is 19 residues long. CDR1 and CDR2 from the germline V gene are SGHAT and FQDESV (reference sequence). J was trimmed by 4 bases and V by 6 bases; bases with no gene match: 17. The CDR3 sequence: CASRPPIGQGAGKYNEQFF. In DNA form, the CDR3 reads TGTGCCAGCAGACCCCCAATCGGACAGGGGGCAGGAAAATACAATGAGCAGTTCTTC.

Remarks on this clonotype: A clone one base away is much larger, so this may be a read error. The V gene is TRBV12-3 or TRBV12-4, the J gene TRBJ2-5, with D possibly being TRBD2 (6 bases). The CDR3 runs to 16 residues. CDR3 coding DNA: TGTGCCTGCAGTTTACTCCGACTGGAGGGTGGCGAGACCCAGTACTTC. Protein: CACSLLRLEGGETQYF.

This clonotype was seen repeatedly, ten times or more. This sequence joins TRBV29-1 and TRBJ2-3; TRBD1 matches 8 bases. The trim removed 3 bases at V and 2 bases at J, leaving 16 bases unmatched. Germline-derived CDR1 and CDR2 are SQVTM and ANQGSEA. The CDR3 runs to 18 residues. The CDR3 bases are TGCAGCGTTGAGGGCACCATACAGGGGGAATTGAACACAGATACGCAGTATTTT. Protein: CSVEGTIQGELNTDTQYF.

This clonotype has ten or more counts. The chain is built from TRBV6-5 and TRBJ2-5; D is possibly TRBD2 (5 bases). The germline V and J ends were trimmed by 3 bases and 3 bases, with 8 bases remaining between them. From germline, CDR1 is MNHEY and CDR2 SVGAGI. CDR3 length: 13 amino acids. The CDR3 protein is CASSYVGEETQYF. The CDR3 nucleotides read TGTGCCAGCAGTTATGTCGGGGAAGAGACCCAGTACTTC.

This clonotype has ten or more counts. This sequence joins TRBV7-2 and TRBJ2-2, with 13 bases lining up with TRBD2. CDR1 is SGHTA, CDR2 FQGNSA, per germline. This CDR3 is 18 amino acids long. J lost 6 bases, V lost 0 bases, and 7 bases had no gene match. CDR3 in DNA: TGTGCCAGCAGCTTAGCGCTGACTAGCGGGGGGTTTGCCGGGGAGCTGTTTTTT. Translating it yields CASSLALTSGGFAGELFF.

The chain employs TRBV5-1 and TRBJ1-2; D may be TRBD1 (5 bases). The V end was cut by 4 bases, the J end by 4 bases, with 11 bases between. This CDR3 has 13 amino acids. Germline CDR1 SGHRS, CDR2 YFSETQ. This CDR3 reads CASSPTAPYGYTF. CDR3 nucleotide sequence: TGCGCCAGCAGCCCGACAGCTCCCTATGGCTACACCTTC.

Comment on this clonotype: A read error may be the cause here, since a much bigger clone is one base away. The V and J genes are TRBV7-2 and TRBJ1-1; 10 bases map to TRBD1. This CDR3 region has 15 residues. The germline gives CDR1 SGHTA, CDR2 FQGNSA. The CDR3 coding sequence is TGTGCCAGCAGCCCCAAGACAGGGGGCTACACTGAAGCTTCCTTT. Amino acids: CASSPKTGGYTEASF.

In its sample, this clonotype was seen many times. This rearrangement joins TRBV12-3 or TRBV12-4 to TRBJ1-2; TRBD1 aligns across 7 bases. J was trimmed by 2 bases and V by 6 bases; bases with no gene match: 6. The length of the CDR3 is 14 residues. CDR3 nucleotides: TGTGCCAGCAGCCGCGGGACAGCGAACTATGGCTACACCTTC. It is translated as CASSRGTANYGYTF.

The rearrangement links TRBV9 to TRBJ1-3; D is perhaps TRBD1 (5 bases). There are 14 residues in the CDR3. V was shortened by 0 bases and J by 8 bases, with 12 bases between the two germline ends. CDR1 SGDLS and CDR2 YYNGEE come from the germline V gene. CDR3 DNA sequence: TGTGCCAGCAGCGTAGCCCCCGGGGCGGACACCATATATTTT. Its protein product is CASSVAPGADTIYF.

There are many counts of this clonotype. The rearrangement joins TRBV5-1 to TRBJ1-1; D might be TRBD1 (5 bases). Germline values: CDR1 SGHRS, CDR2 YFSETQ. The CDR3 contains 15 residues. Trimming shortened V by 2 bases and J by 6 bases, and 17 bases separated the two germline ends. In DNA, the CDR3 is TGCGCCAGCAGCTTATCTACCCCGGGACGGCCTGAAGCTTTCTTT. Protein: CASSLSTPGRPEAFF.

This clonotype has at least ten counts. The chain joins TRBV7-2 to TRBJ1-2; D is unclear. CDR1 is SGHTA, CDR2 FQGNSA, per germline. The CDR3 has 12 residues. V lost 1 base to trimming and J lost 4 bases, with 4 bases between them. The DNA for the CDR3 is TGTGCCAGCAGCTTAGATCTCTATGGCTACACCTTC. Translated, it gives CASSLDLYGYTF.

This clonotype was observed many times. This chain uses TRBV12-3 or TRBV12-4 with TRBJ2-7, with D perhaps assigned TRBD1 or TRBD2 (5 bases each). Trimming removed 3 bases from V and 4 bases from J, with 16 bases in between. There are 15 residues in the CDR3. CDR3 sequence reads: CASSLGEYKEYEQYF. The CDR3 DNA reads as TGTGCCAGCAGTTTGGGGGAGTACAAGGAGTACGAGCAGTACTTC.

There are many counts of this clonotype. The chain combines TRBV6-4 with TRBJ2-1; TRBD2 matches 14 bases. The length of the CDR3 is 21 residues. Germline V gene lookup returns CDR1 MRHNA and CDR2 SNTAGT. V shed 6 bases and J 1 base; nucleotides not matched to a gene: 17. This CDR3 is CASRLLPGTSGSGWSYNEQFF. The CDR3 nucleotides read TGTGCCAGCAGACTTTTACCCGGGACTAGCGGGAGCGGGTGGTCCTACAATGAGCAGTTCTTC.

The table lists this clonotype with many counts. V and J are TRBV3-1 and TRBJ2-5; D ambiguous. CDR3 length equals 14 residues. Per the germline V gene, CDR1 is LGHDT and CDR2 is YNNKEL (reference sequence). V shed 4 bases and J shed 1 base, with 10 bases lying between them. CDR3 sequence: CASSPIVFQETQYF. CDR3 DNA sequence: TGTGCCAGCAGCCCGATAGTATTCCAAGAGACCCAGTACTTC.

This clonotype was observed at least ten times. CDR3 nucleotide sequence: TGTGCCAGCAGCCGCCGCAGGGGTAATGGCTACACCTTC. This encodes CASSRRRGNGYTF. This rearrangement joins TRBV14 to TRBJ1-2, with D perhaps TRBD1 (6 bases). The germline V and J ends were trimmed by 4 bases and 6 bases, with 12 bases remaining between them. CDR1 and CDR2 from the germline V gene are SGHDN and FVKESK. The CDR3 runs 13 residues.